Sequencing of this T cell receptor beta chain was carried out in a study of OX40 agonist ivuxolimab in advanced cancers. Across the study: Patients' therapy was ivuxolimab, an antibody that acts as an agonist of OX40 (CD134). At doses from 0.01 to 10 mg/kg, patients were given intravenous ivuxolimab every 2 weeks.

The V end was cut by 3 bases, the J end by 6 bases, with 9 bases between. The CDR3 spans 13 residues. Germline V gene data show CDR1 as SGHTA and CDR2 as FQGTGA. Assay used: immunoSEQ multiplex PCR; TCRdb lists only in-frame clones, some missing. The profile shows tens of thousands of clones, 92% of them singletons. This clone occurred a few times. The rearrangement joins TRBV7-3 to TRBJ2-1; D gene uncertain. The sequence was collected from an adult with an advanced solid tumor such as melanoma, head and neck, liver or kidney cancer. This sample comprised CD4+ or CD8+ T cells sorted from blood, obtained in a trial of the OX40 agonist ivuxolimab. CDR3 DNA sequence: TGTGCCAGCAGCTTCGGGCCTAGCAATGAGCAGTTCTTC. The encoded protein is CASSFGPSNEQFF.